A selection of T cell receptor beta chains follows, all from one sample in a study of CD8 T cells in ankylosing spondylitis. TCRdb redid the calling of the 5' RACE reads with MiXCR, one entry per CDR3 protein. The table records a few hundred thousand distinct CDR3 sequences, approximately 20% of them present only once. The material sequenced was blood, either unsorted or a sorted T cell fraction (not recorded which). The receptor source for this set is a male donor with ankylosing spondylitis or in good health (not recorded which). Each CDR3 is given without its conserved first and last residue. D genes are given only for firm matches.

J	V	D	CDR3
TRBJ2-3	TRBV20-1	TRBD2	SARGLADSSTDTQY
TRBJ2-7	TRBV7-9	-	ASGATGAYEQY
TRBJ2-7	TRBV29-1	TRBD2	SVVFIGLANYEQY
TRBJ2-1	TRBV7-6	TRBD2	ASSLRTSDEQF
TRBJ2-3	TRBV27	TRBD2	ASSSLEGLAGGPRFVSDTQY
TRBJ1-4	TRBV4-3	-	ASSQDPGVGEKLF
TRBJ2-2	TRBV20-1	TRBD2	SASGLAGVGGELF
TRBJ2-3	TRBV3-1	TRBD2	ASSQVRGRATFSDTQY
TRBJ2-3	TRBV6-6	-	ASSWGRTDTQY
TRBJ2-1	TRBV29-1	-	SAAVWDNEQF
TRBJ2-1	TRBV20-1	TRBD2	SARTSGANEQF
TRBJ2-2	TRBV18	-	ASSQGVGTGELF
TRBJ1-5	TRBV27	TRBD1	ASSSGQGRQPQH
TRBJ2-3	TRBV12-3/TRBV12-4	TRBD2	ASSSWRGTDTQY
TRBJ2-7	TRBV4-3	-	ASSHSSLSYEQY
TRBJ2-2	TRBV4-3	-	ASSPHARYGELF
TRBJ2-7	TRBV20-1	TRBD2	SARGLAGKLIYEQY
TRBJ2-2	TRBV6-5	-	ASSWQGKTGELF
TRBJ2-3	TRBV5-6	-	ASRGIDTQY
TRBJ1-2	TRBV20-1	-	SANDRTYYGYT
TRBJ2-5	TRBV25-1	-	ASSEPGSGIWETQY
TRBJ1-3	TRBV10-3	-	AIMEQEPSGNTIY
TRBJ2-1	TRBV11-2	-	ASSLEAFRTLYNEQF
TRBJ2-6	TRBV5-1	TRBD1	ASSWSGGAPGANVLT
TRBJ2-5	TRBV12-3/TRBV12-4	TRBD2	ASSLALRAGEETQY
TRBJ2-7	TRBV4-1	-	ASSPIASPTYEQY
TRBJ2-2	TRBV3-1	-	ASSQGTETGELF
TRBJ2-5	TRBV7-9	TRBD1	ASSSSGTAETQY
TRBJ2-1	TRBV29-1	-	SVAEGFGNEQF
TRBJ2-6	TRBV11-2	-	ASSLEAGPTGANVLT
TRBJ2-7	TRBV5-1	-	ASSLVPGGSYEQY
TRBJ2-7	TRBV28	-	ASSFPQDGGVYEQY
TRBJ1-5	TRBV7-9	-	ASSSAAAINQPQH
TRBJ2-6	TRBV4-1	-	ASSQVDRTLSGANVLT
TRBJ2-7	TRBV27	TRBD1	ASSSLEPGQTSYEQY
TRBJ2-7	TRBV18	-	ASSPPEDTTYEQY
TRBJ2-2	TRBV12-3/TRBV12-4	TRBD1	ASSPPGQGSNTGELF
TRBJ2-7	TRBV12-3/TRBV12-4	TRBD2	ASREGTSGFGEQY
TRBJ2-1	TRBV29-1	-	SVDEAVYNEQF
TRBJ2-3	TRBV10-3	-	AISGGAGTQY
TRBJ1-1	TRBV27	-	ASSLQGLHTEAF
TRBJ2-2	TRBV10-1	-	ASSEPGLNTGELF
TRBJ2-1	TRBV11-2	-	ASSLVYENEQF
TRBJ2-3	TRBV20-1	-	SASSTSTDTQY
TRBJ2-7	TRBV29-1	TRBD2	SALGTSGRDEQY
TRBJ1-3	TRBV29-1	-	SVARDGTSGNTIY
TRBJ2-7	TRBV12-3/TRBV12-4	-	ASGGDSYEQY
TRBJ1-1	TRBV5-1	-	ASSPRAGLNTEAF
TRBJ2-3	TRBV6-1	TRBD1	ASSRRMTGASTDTQY
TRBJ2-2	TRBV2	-	ASSPTGHTGELF
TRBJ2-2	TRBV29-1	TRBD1	SVTGPGELF
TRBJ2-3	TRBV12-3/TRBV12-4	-	ASSLIGTGADTQY
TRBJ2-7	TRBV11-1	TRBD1	ASSPGQGGEQY
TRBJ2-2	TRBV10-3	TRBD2	AIMASGRGNTGELF
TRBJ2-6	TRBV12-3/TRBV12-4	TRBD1	ASSTGAGANVLT